This TCR beta chain was profiled in a study of PD-1 blockade in classical Hodgkin lymphoma. Turning to the study itself: Each patient was given nivolumab 3 mg/kg through a vein every 2 weeks.

Study-wide results and limits: The authors excluded patients who started nivolumab under 1 year after ASCT.

This clone was counted only a few times. What it recognizes is unknown. This sample includes further DNA sequences coding for the same CDR3. All patients relapsed after autologous stem cell transplantation, and brentuximab vedotin exposure varied. TCRdb keeps only in-frame clones here, not all; method: immunoSEQ multiplex PCR. The profile covers about 41,000 clones, with over 70% appearing a single time and about 20% taken by the ten largest. J gave up 4 bases and V 1 base, and 5 bases lay outside the gene matches. Germline V gene lookup returns CDR1 MGHRA and CDR2 YSYEKL. The CDR3 length is 15 residues.

This material consisted of peripheral blood mononuclear cells (PBMCs), taken at baseline. This TCR was sampled from a human donor with classical Hodgkin lymphoma. The chain is built from TRBV4-1 and TRBJ1-1; 8 nucleotides match TRBD1. For the CDR3, the DNA is TGCGCCAGCAGCCAAGCAGGGACAGGACTCACTGAAGCTTTCTTT. It encodes CASSQAGTGLTEAFF.